What follows describes a single T cell receptor (beta chain). Its cognate antigen is unknown. The sample is drawn from a study of T cell responses to AZD1222 COVID-19 vaccine. Whole-study results and caveats: Most donors were white British and more were female, and clonal diversity was possibly underestimated. Two AZD1222 doses significantly raised spike-specific TCR breadth and depth over controls. The peak T cell response came first, and repertoires were sampled only after it.

Some second doses came at about 4 weeks and others at about 12 weeks; these were pooled. Profiled with immunoSEQ multiplex PCR; TCRdb holds only in-frame clones, not every one. The data show about 270,000 clones, 90% to 95% seen once. The material was peripheral blood, obtained 28 days after the second AZD1222 dose. The receptor comes from an adult who received the AZD1222 COVID-19 vaccine.

The CDR3 region is CATLPPASYNEQFF. CDR3 coding DNA: TGTGCCACGCTGCCGCCGGCTAGCTACAATGAGCAGTTCTTC. The chain has TRBV28 and TRBJ2-1; D gene ambiguous. The CDR3 is 14 residues long. In germline, CDR1 is MDHEN, CDR2 SYDVKM. V lost 10 bases and J lost 3, with 16 bases in between.